This TCR beta chain is drawn from a study of PD-1 blockade in classical Hodgkin lymphoma. Overall study findings and caveats: Complete responders' baseline diversity resembled that of newly diagnosed patients.

As concerns this clone: The antigen remains undetermined.

The table came from immunoSEQ multiplex PCR; TCRdb's copy has only in-frame clones and leaves some out. This sample has about 90,000 clones, with 90% found just once. The CDR3 sequence is 13 residues long. V dropped 5 bases and J dropped 1; count of bases not matched to a gene: 1. The germline V gene encodes CDR1 MNHNY and CDR2 SVGAGI (reference sequence). Time point denoted: cycle 4 day 1 (C4D1), after about 6 weeks of nivolumab. Following autologous stem cell transplantation, relapse occurred in every patient, and exposure to brentuximab vedotin varied. This TCR came from a human donor with classical Hodgkin lymphoma. The rearrangement joins TRBV6-6 to TRBJ1-1, with 7 positions matching TRBD1. Sequenced here: peripheral blood mononuclear cells (PBMCs), sampled before the fourth cycle of nivolumab. CDR3 residues: CASSQGGNTEAFF. The CDR3 DNA reads as TGTGCCAGCAGTCAGGGGGGGAACACTGAAGCTTTCTTT.